The 2 T cell receptor beta chains below come from one sample, sequenced in a study of blood T cell repertoires in COVID-19. Profiling relied on immunoSEQ multiplex PCR, and the TCRdb table lists in-frame clones only, not all of them. Here the sample spans roughly 130,000 clones, less than 80% being singletons. The sequencing sample was made of peripheral blood. The receptors were gathered from a man aged 55-75 years with acute or convalescent COVID-19.

The chain carries TRBV5-1 and TRBJ1-6; D is uncertain. Germline V gene lookup returns CDR1 SGHRS and CDR2 YFSETQ. Trimming cost V 0 bases and J 9 bases, with 13 bases left between them. There are 15 residues in the CDR3. Here the CDR3 DNA reads TGCGCCAGCAGCTTGGACGCGGTCGGAGGTTCACCCCTCCACTTT. Translation: CASSLDAVGGSPLHF.

V usage is TRBV15 and J usage is TRBJ2-2; TRBD2 matches 11 bases. V was pared by 1 base and J by 1 base, with 2 bases of the junction left unmatched. This CDR3 has 17 residues. CDR1 and CDR2 (germline): LNHNV, YYDKDF (reference sequence). In nucleotides, the CDR3 is TGTGCCACCAGCAGAGGGGGACTAGCGGTGAACACCGGGGAGCTGTTTTTT. Translation gives CATSRGGLAVNTGELFF.